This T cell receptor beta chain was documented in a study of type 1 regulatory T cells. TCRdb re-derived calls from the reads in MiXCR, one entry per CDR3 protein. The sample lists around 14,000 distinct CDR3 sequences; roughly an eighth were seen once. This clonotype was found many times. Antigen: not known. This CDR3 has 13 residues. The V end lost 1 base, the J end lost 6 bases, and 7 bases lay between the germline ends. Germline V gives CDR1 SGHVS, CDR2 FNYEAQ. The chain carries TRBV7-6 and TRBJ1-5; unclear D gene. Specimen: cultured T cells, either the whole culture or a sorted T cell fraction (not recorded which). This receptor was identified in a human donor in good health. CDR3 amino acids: CASSLESSQPQHF. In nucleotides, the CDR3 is TGTGCCAGCAGCTTAGAAAGTAGTCAGCCCCAGCATTTT.